These 30 T cell receptor beta chains were all obtained from the same sample, sequenced in a study of T cells in Graves' hyperthyroidism and ophthalmopathy. There were TCR beta CDR3 regions amplified from RNA transcripts. The primer set for the first-round RT-PCR of the TCR CDR3 was HTBI. TCRdb re-analysed the multiplex PCR reads in MiXCR, keeping a single row per CDR3 protein. This sample yields a few hundred thousand distinct CDR3 sequences, of which 15% to 18% are seen a single time; roughly a quarter belongs to the top ten. Sequencing was carried out using blood. These receptors all stem from a woman aged 18-29 years with Graves' hyperthyroidism that later progressed to Graves' ophthalmopathy.

The rearrangement uses TRBV6-5 and TRBJ2-2; no definite D call. V lost 3 bases and J 0 bases, leaving 5 bases between the germline ends. The germline V gene encodes CDR1 MNHEY and CDR2 SVGAGI. The CDR3 contains 14 residues. The CDR3 DNA reads as TGTGCCAGCAGTTATCGCCCGAACACCGGGGAGCTGTTTTTT. Translation: CASSYRPNTGELFF.

This clonotype came up a few times. V and J are TRBV19 and TRBJ2-2, with TRBD1 matching over 9 bases. This CDR3 region has 17 residues. CDR1 is LNHDA and CDR2 is SQIVND in the germline V gene (reference sequence). Trimming removed 4 bases from V and 3 bases from J; junction bases left unmatched: 9. CDR3: CASSRKDRGTDTGELFF. DNA of the CDR3: TGTGCCAGTAGTAGGAAGGACAGGGGAACGGACACCGGGGAGCTGTTTTTT.

This clonotype has just a few counts. The chain uses TRBV20-1 and TRBJ2-3; no clear D gene. The CDR3 has 12 amino acids. Germline V lookup: CDR1 DFQATT, CDR2 SNEGSKA (reference sequence). Trimming pared 3 bases from V and 6 bases from J, leaving 10 bases between. The CDR3 nucleotides are TGCAGTGCTAGGGGCCGCGAGGATACGCAGTATTTT. Translated, it gives CSARGREDTQYF.

This clonotype has a count of ten or more. This chain links TRBV11-2 with TRBJ2-1, with D perhaps matching TRBD2 (5 bases). This CDR3 region has 16 residues. Trimming shortened V by 1 base and J by 1 base, and 11 bases separated the two germline ends. Germline CDR1 SGHAT, CDR2 FQNNGV. Here the CDR3 reads CASSLAGKVSYNEQFF. The CDR3 DNA follows: TGTGCCAGCAGCTTAGCGGGAAAGGTGTCCTACAATGAGCAGTTCTTC.

On this clonotype: This clone may be a read error of a much larger clone one base away. The chain links TRBV28 to TRBJ2-1; a possible D gene is TRBD2 (6 bases). The germline V gene has CDR1 MDHEN and CDR2 SYDVKM. Trimming shortened V by 4 bases and J by 9 bases, and 19 bases separated the two germline ends. The CDR3 covers 15 residues. The CDR3 is CASSSLGLQTSEQFF. DNA for the CDR3: TGTGCCAGCAGTTCTTTAGGACTACAGACCAGTGAGCAGTTCTTC.

Details on this clonotype: Possible read error: a much larger clone is one base away. The chain uses TRBV3-1 and TRBJ1-5; tentative D call: TRBD1 (5 bases). This CDR3 region has 15 residues. V lost 2 bases to trimming and J lost 4 bases, with 12 bases between them. Germline assignment: CDR1 LGHDT and CDR2 YNNKEL (reference sequence). CDR3 loop: CASSQNAGWNQPQHF. The CDR3 bases are TGTGCCAGCAGCCAAAACGCAGGGTGGAATCAGCCCCAGCATTTT.

In this sample, this clonotype turned up many times. The chain has TRBV20-1 and TRBJ2-1, with D possibly being TRBD1 (6 bases). From germline, CDR1 is DFQATT and CDR2 SNEGSKA (reference sequence). This CDR3 has 14 amino acids. V lost 3 bases, J lost 0 bases, and 9 bases lay in between. The CDR3 DNA reads as TGCAGTGCTAGTGGGGGCAGCTCCTACAATGAGCAGTTCTTC. Translation gives CSASGGSSYNEQFF.

This clonotype was picked up many times. The chain employs TRBV28 and TRBJ2-5; D is perhaps TRBD1 (6 bases). CDR3 size: 12 residues. CDR1 and CDR2 (germline): MDHEN, SYDVKM. The germline V and J ends were trimmed by 6 bases and 4 bases, with 9 bases remaining between them. The CDR3 loop reads CASRSGVETQYF. The DNA for the CDR3 is TGTGCCAGCAGATCAGGGGTAGAGACCCAGTACTTC.

For this clonotype: A much larger clone lies one base from this, so it may be a read error. V gene TRBV30 combines with J gene TRBJ1-5, with D tentatively TRBD1 (6 bases). Trimming stripped 5 bases from V and 2 bases from J, with 13 bases between. Germline V gene sequence: CDR1 GTSNPN, CDR2 SVGIG (reference sequence). CDR3 size: 14 residues. CDR3 protein: CAWGLGGGNQPQHF. Here the CDR3 DNA reads TGTGCCTGGGGTTTAGGGGGGGGCAATCAGCCCCAGCATTTT.

This clonotype was seen more than once but under ten times. This rearrangement joins TRBV5-4 to TRBJ1-1; the D is unclear. Trimming shortened V by 0 bases and J by 1 base, and 13 bases separated the two germline ends. The CDR3 spans 16 residues. Germline CDR1 SGHNT, CDR2 YYREEE (reference sequence). The CDR3 spells CASSLEGRQRNTEAFF. CDR3 DNA sequence: TGTGCCAGCAGCTTGGAAGGGAGACAACGGAACACTGAAGCTTTCTTT.

This clonotype was seen repeatedly, ten times or more. The CDR3 is CASKQGSETQYF. The CDR3 nucleotides read TGTGCCAGCAAACAAGGGTCGGAGACCCAGTACTTC. The V call is TRBV28, the J call TRBJ2-5, with D unclear. This CDR3 comprises 12 residues. Per germline, CDR1 MDHEN and CDR2 SYDVKM. The V and J ends lost 7 bases and 5 bases respectively, with 11 bases between them.

The J gene is TRBJ2-7, the V gene TRBV30; D call uncertain. Trimming took off 2 bases at V and 3 bases at J, with 11 bases between the two ends. The CDR3 covers 13 residues. CDR1 and CDR2 from the germline V gene are GTSNPN and SVGIG (reference sequence). The chain's CDR3 is CAWSNARFYEQYF. DNA for the CDR3: TGTGCCTGGAGTAACGCCCGATTCTACGAGCAGTACTTC. Full variable domain (missing parts from reference TRBV30 and TRBJ2-7): SQTIHQWPATLVQPVGSPLSLECTVEGTSNPNLYWYRQAAGRGLQLLFYSVGIGQISSEVPQNLSASRPQDRQFILSSKKLLLSDSGFYLCAWSNARFYEQYFGPGTRLTVT.

This clonotype showed up many times. J is TRBJ2-5 and V is TRBV12-3 or TRBV12-4; TRBD2 matches 8 bases. The CDR3 has 16 residues. The J segment lost 5 bases and the V segment lost 6 bases, leaving 14 bases of the junction unmatched. CDR3 bases: TGTGCCAGCAGCGCCCTGGGACTAGTGGGCTGGGAGACCCAGTACTTC. Its translation is CASSALGLVGWETQYF.

V is TRBV24-1 and J is TRBJ1-4, with D hard to call. Germline CDR1 reads KGHDR; CDR2 reads SFDVKD. The CDR3 has 15 residues. Trimming took 6 bases from V and 7 from J, leaving 17 bases between them. Written as DNA, the CDR3 is TGTGCCACCAGTCTTGGCACCGACCAAGTTGAAAAACTGTTTTTT. Translation: CATSLGTDQVEKLFF.

A few counts support this clonotype. Possible read error: a much larger clone is one base away. The V gene is TRBV28, the J gene TRBJ1-1; 10 bases align to TRBD1. The CDR3 is made up of 15 amino acids. The germline CDR1 and CDR2 sequences are MDHEN and SYDVKM. Germline trimming cut 4 bases from V and 4 bases from J; bases unmatched to any gene: 6. The CDR3 loop reads CASSSGQGVVTEAFF. The CDR3 region has the DNA TGTGCCAGCAGTTCCGGACAGGGGGTAGTCACTGAAGCTTTCTTT.

This clonotype was seen ten or more times. The chain carries TRBV20-1 and TRBJ2-7; 7 positions match TRBD2. Germline trimming cut 6 bases from V and 6 bases from J; bases unmatched to any gene: 11. There are 13 residues in the CDR3. Germline-derived CDR1 and CDR2 are DFQATT and SNEGSKA (reference sequence). The CDR3 loop reads CSAREGGPSEQYF. The CDR3, as DNA: TGCAGTGCCCGAGAGGGAGGGCCGTCCGAGCAGTACTTC.

The table lists this clonotype with many counts. V is TRBV15 and J is TRBJ1-5; D unresolved. Germline values: CDR1 LNHNV, CDR2 YYDKDF (reference sequence). The CDR3 extends over 17 amino acids. Trimming removed 1 base at V and 5 bases at J, with 18 bases between. The CDR3 here is CATSRGLAWEGDQPQHF. CDR3 coding DNA: TGTGCCACCAGCAGAGGATTGGCGTGGGAGGGAGATCAGCCCCAGCATTTT.

The chain employs TRBV4-1 and TRBJ2-1; 9 positions match TRBD1. This CDR3 spans 15 amino acids. Germline V gene lookup returns CDR1 MGHRA and CDR2 YSYEKL. Trimming took 1 base from V and 4 from J; bases not matched to a gene: 2. In DNA, the CDR3 is TGCGCCAGCAGCCAAGTTGGGACAGGGTACAATGAGCAGTTCTTC. This encodes CASSQVGTGYNEQFF.

This clonotype has at least ten counts. This sequence joins TRBV3-1 and TRBJ2-7, with D perhaps TRBD1 (5 bases). This CDR3 region has 12 residues. CDR1 and CDR2 (germline): LGHDT, YNNKEL (reference sequence). The V end lost 2 bases, the J end lost 4 bases, and 6 bases lay between the germline ends. The CDR3 DNA reads as TGTGCCAGCAGCCAACGACAGTACGAGCAGTACTTC. This sequence encodes CASSQRQYEQYF.

The table lists this clonotype with many counts. This chain joins TRBV28 and TRBJ1-2, with no clear D. The germline V gene has CDR1 MDHEN and CDR2 SYDVKM. The CDR3 runs to 14 residues. V was clipped by 3 bases and J by 4 bases, with 12 bases between them. The DNA for the CDR3 is TGTGCCAGCAGTTTCATGGCAGCCTCCTATGGCTACACCTTC. Encoded protein: CASSFMAASYGYTF.

This clonotype came up a few times. V gene TRBV10-3 combines with J gene TRBJ2-3; possible D gene TRBD1, 7 bases. The V end was cut by 2 bases, the J end by 4 bases, with 13 bases between. The germline gives CDR1 ENHRY, CDR2 SYGVKD. There are 15 residues in the CDR3. CDR3 sequence reads: CAISEAAGGPDTQYF. In nucleotides, the CDR3 is TGTGCCATCAGTGAGGCGGCAGGGGGGCCAGATACGCAGTATTTT.

The table lists this clonotype with a few counts. The chain couples TRBV3-1 to TRBJ2-5; 7 nucleotides match TRBD2. The V and J ends lost 4 bases and 2 bases, in that order; junction bases with no gene match: 19. Germline lookup yields CDR1 LGHDT and CDR2 YNNKEL (reference sequence). This CDR3 contains 19 residues. This CDR3 reads CASSPAALRAGSRQETQYF. For the CDR3, the DNA is TGTGCCAGCAGCCCCGCGGCACTAAGAGCGGGATCGAGGCAAGAGACCCAGTACTTC.

On this clonotype: One base away lies a much larger clone, so this may be a sequencing read error. The chain employs TRBV30 and TRBJ2-1; 7 bases agree with TRBD1. CDR1 and CDR2 from the germline V gene are GTSNPN and SVGIG (reference sequence). CDR3 length: 12 residues. As DNA, the CDR3 is TGTGCCTGGGAGACAGGGTACAATCAGCAGTTCTTC. This sequence encodes CAWETGYNQQFF. Full variable domain (remainder filled in from reference TRBV30 and TRBJ2-1): SQTIHQWPATLVQPVGSPLSLECTVEGTSNPNLYWYRQAAGRGLQLLFYSVGIGQISSEVPQNLSASRPQDRQFILSSKKLLLSDSGFYLCAWETGYNQQFFGPGTRLTVL.

This clonotype was picked up many times. The chain joins TRBV28 to TRBJ1-3; the D gene is possibly TRBD1 (5 bases). This CDR3 is 15 amino acids long. In germline, CDR1 is MDHEN, CDR2 SYDVKM. V was trimmed by 5 bases and J by 8 bases, leaving 19 bases between them. The CDR3 sequence is CASSAPGGGSYTIYF. The CDR3 DNA reads TGTGCCAGCAGTGCCCCGGGGGGAGGTAGCTACACCATATATTTT.

This clonotype came up many times. V and J are TRBV11-2 and TRBJ2-7; D is unclear. Per the germline V gene, CDR1 is SGHAT and CDR2 is FQNNGV. Trimming took 5 bases from V and 8 from J, leaving 13 bases between them. The length of the CDR3 is 12 residues. This chain's CDR3 is CASSPHPLQQYF. CDR3 nucleotides: TGTGCCAGCAGCCCCCACCCCCTCCAGCAGTACTTC.

A few counts support this clonotype. The chain carries TRBV4-1 and TRBJ2-1; D is possibly TRBD2 (6 bases). The CDR3 is 16 amino acids. The V gene's germline CDR1 is MGHRA and CDR2 YSYEKL. The germline V and J ends were trimmed by 4 bases and 4 bases, with 17 bases remaining between them. This CDR3 is CASSLNAGTPYNEQFF. CDR3 nucleotides: TGCGCCAGCAGCCTCAACGCCGGGACTCCTTACAATGAGCAGTTCTTC.

J is TRBJ1-3 and V is TRBV7-2, with 7 bases fitting TRBD1. V shed 7 bases, J shed 0 bases, and the junction held 6 bases outside the gene matches. The CDR3 sequence is 15 residues long. From germline, CDR1 is SGHTA and CDR2 FQGNSA. CDR3 DNA: TGTGCCAGCACCTATGGGACAGTCTCTGGAAACACCATATATTTT. Its translation: CASTYGTVSGNTIYF.

Comments on this clonotype: This may stem from a read error, because a much larger clone lies one nucleotide away. CDR3 amino acids: CASSTTTAYEQFF. The CDR3 nucleotides are TGTGCCAGCAGTACAACTACCGCCTACGAGCAGTTCTTC. V and J are TRBV27 and TRBJ2-7, with no clear D. The DNA end is more similar to TRBJ2-1, so the J call may be wrong. This CDR3 spans 13 amino acids. Looked up from germline, CDR1 is MNHEY and CDR2 is SMNVEV (reference sequence).

This chain uses TRBV28 with TRBJ1-3; D call uncertain. This CDR3 has 13 amino acids. V lost 3 bases, J lost 2 bases, and 5 bases lay in between. The V gene's germline CDR1 is MDHEN and CDR2 SYDVKM. The CDR3 is CASSFLTGNTIYF. For the CDR3, the DNA is TGTGCCAGCAGTTTCTTAACTGGAAACACCATATATTTT.

The rearrangement uses TRBV15 and TRBJ2-7; 7 positions match TRBD1. There are 11 residues in the CDR3. Per germline, CDR1 LNHNV and CDR2 YYDKDF (reference sequence). V lost 8 bases and J lost 3; bases outside the gene matches: 1. This chain's CDR3 is CATDRDYEQYF. As DNA, the CDR3 is TGTGCCACCGACAGGGACTACGAGCAGTACTTC.